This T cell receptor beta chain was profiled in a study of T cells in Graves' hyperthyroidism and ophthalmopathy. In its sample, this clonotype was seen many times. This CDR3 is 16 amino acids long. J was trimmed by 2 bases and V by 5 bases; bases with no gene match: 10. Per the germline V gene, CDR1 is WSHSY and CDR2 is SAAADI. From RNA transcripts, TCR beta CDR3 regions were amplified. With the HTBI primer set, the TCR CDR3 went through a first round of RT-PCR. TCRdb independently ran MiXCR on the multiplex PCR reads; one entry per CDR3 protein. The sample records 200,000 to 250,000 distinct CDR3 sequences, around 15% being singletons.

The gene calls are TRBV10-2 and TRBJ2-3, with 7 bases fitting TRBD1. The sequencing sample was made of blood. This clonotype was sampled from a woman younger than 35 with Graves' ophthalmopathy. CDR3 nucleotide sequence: TGCGCCAGCAGTCACCAGGGACAGACTCTCACAGATACGCAGTATTTT. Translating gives CASSHQGQTLTDTQYF.